This TCR beta chain was sequenced in a study of naive and memory T cell subsets. The library had UMIs added by 3' ligation of an oligonucleotide to TCR cDNA. Adult healthy volunteers gave 2.5 ml peripheral blood for whole-blood RNA. Unsorted total RNA, about 1 to 1000 ng, was DNase treated before reverse transcription. Four PCR rounds used nested alpha and beta constant region primers plus the SP2 primer. One entry per CDR3 protein results from TCRdb running MiXCR on the 5' RACE reads. The repertoire holds about 62,000 distinct CDR3 sequences, with under 10% as singletons. Germline trimming cut 5 bases from V and 0 bases from J; bases unmatched to any gene: 12. Germline V gene data show CDR1 as DFQATT and CDR2 as SNEGSKA (reference sequence). The CDR3 loop spans 18 amino acids.

The sequence came from a female donor in good health. V is TRBV20-1 and J is TRBJ1-5; TRBD1 matches 11 bases. The CDR3 DNA reads TGCAGTGCTCGACCCCAGGACAGGGGGCCTTATAGCAATCAGCCCCAGCATTTT. Protein product: CSARPQDRGPYSNQPQHF.